What follows are 5 T cell receptor beta chains derived from one specimen sequenced in a study of shared clonotypes between healthy human individuals. Naive CD8 cells comprised CD45RO-negative, CCR7-positively selected cells, excluding terminally differentiated effector memory CD45RA+ cells. The repertoire was sequenced with immunoSEQ multiplex PCR; TCRdb's copy has only in-frame clones and lacks some. Altogether roughly 2,000,000 clones are present, 90% to 95% being singletons, with the ten largest covering 1.5% to 2%. The specimen sequenced was naive CD8+ T cells from PBMCs. These receptors all stem from a man younger than 35 in good health. Some clones in this sample may be carry-over from other donors' samples.

The rearrangement uses TRBV7-6 and TRBJ2-7, with unresolved D. In germline, CDR1 is SGHVS, CDR2 FNYEAQ. Trimming took off 5 bases at V and 5 bases at J, with 19 bases between the two ends. CDR3 length equals 15 residues. In nucleotides, the CDR3 is TGTGCCAGCAGCGCCGAACTGGGGTTGGACCACGAGCAGTACTTC. It translates to CASSAELGLDHEQYF.

This chain joins TRBV7-2 and TRBJ2-5, with D uncertain. The V end was cut by 5 bases, the J end by 2 bases, with 18 bases between. The CDR3 sequence is 16 residues long. The germline gives CDR1 SGHTA, CDR2 FQGNSA. The CDR3, as DNA: TGTGCCAGCAGCACAGAGTGGGAATGGGGACAAGAGACCCAGTACTTC. Translating gives CASSTEWEWGQETQYF.

The chain has TRBV7-6 and TRBJ1-4, with 7 bases aligning to TRBD1. The ends lost 2 bases at V and 6 bases at J; junction bases unmatched: 12. This CDR3 has 17 amino acids. Looked up from germline, CDR1 is SGHVS and CDR2 is FNYEAQ. CDR3 in DNA: TGTGCCAGCAGCTTATACCCCCCCAGGGGGGAGGATGAAAAACTGTTTTTT. Its translation: CASSLYPPRGEDEKLFF.

The chain carries TRBV27 and TRBJ1-6; no firm D call. V was cut by 3 bases and J by 0 bases, with 3 bases left in between. The CDR3 covers 14 residues. From germline, CDR1 is MNHEY and CDR2 SMNVEV (reference sequence). The CDR3 DNA reads as TGTGCCAGCAGTTTGGTCTCCTATAATTCACCCCTCCACTTT. Protein product: CASSLVSYNSPLHF.

The chain joins TRBV7-9 to TRBJ1-2, with TRBD1 identical over 9 bases. Germline CDR1 reads SEHNR; CDR2 reads FQNEAQ (reference sequence). V gave up 5 bases and J gave up 3 bases; unmatched junction bases: 16. The CDR3 extends over 18 amino acids. The CDR3 protein is CASSGNRDRASGDYGYTF. CDR3 nucleotide sequence: TGTGCCAGCAGCGGAAACCGGGACAGGGCTTCTGGAGACTATGGCTACACCTTC.